The clone carrying this T cell receptor beta chain was observed a handful of times. The record originates from a study of blood T cells in healthy people across ages. The CDR3 consists of 16 residues. Germline V gives CDR1 MGHRA, CDR2 YSYEKL. Then a second PCR, running roughly 7 to 11 cycles, was carried out with a sample-barcoded 5' primer and a J-beta primer mix. TCRdb called the 5' RACE reads again in MiXCR, with one record for every CDR3 protein. Of over 1,300,000 distinct CDR3 sequences in the sample, roughly 60% were seen once. What was sequenced was blood. The chain carries TRBV4-1 and TRBJ2-5; D remains ambiguous. The assigned J gene may be wrong: the sequence end matches TRBJ2-7 better. The sequence was collected from a man between 18 and 35 years old in good health. CDR3 DNA: TGCGCCAGCAGCCAAGATGGTAAGGGCTTAGGCTACGAGCAGTACTTC. Amino acid sequence: CASSQDGKGLGYEQYF.